The clone carrying this TCR beta chain was detected ten times or more. Its antigen is as yet unknown. These data belong to a study of T cells in Graves' hyperthyroidism and ophthalmopathy. Study-wide points: Stable hyperthyroidism and ophthalmopathy were separated using 13 V-J signatures. The model predicted ophthalmopathy a median around 6.5 months before onset.

Amplified regions were TCR beta CDR3 sequences from RNA transcripts. When the TCR CDR3 underwent first-round RT-PCR, the HTBI primer set was used. TCRdb reanalysed the multiplex PCR reads using MiXCR and keeps one entry per CDR3 protein. The table includes 250,000 to 300,000 distinct CDR3 sequences, around 19% detected once. CDR1 is KGHDR, CDR2 SFDVKD, per germline. This CDR3 has 14 amino acids. With V trimmed by 1 base and J by 12 bases, 8 bases remained unmatched. Clinical Activity Scores of at least 3, NOSPECS grades of at least 4 and durations under 3 months characterized ophthalmopathy patients. Used for diagnoses were clinical symptoms, serum thyroxine and TRAb, thyroid ultrasound and orbital computed tomography.

The source is a man over 45 with Graves' ophthalmopathy. This chain connects TRBV24-1 to TRBJ1-5; 7 nucleotides line up with TRBD1. Sequenced: blood. In nucleotides, the CDR3 is TGTGCCACCAGTGATTTTACGGACAGGACTGGCCAGCATTTT. Translating gives CATSDFTDRTGQHF.